The 6 T cell receptor beta chains listed next were all sequenced from one sample in a study of T cells in Graves' hyperthyroidism and ophthalmopathy. From RNA transcripts, TCR beta CDR3 regions were amplified. When the TCR CDR3 underwent first-round RT-PCR, the HTBI primer set was used. TCRdb re-called the multiplex PCR reads through MiXCR, storing one row per CDR3 protein. The table has about 360,000 distinct CDR3 sequences, around 14% seen once. Sequences were obtained from blood. These receptor sequences come from a woman aged 18-29 years with Graves' hyperthyroidism that later progressed to Graves' ophthalmopathy.

This clonotype showed up many times. The chain links TRBV6-5 to TRBJ1-2; D possibly corresponds to TRBD1 (5 bases). The V gene lost 0 bases and the J gene lost 5 bases, with 7 bases spanning the gap. The CDR3 runs to 13 residues. Looked up from germline, CDR1 is MNHEY and CDR2 is SVGAGI. The CDR3 region has the DNA TGTGCCAGCAGTTACTCTGACAGATATGGCTACACCTTC. Protein product: CASSYSDRYGYTF.

On this clonotype: This may arise from a read error, as a much more abundant clone is one base away. V usage is TRBV5-1 and J usage is TRBJ2-7; 7 bases are a match to TRBD1. The V gene's germline CDR1 is SGHRS and CDR2 YFSETQ. The CDR3 loop spans 15 amino acids. Here the CDR3 reads CASSPGTAVSYERYF. The CDR3 DNA follows: TGCGCCAGCAGCCCCGGGACAGCCGTCTCCTACGAGCGGTACTTC.

This clonotype was seen repeatedly, ten times or more. The rearrangement links TRBV7-2 to TRBJ2-2, with D maybe TRBD2 (6 bases). Per germline, CDR1 SGHTA and CDR2 FQGNSA. The ends were cut back, 1 base at V and 6 bases at J, with 15 bases in the middle. The CDR3 contains 16 residues. CDR3 in DNA: TGTGCCAGCAGCTTAGGAGGTGGAGGGAGTGCCGGGGAGCTGTTTTTT. Protein: CASSLGGGGSAGELFF. Together with reference TRBV7-2 and TRBJ2-2, the CDR3 gives the full variable domain: GAGVSQSPSNKVTEKGKDVELRCDPISGHTALYWYRQSLGQGLEFLIYFQGNSAPDKSGLPSDRFSAERTGGSVSTLTIQRTQQEDSAVYLCASSLGGGGSAGELFFGEGSRLTVL.

Many counts were recorded for this clonotype. The chain carries TRBV20-1 and TRBJ2-2; D is perhaps TRBD1 (6 bases). Germline assignment: CDR1 DFQATT and CDR2 SNEGSKA (reference sequence). Trimming shortened V by 1 base and J by 7 bases, and 13 bases separated the two germline ends. This CDR3 region has 14 residues. The CDR3, as DNA: TGCAGTGCTAGAGGGTTACAGGGAATCGGGGAGCTGTTTTTT. This encodes CSARGLQGIGELFF.

This clonotype was detected a few times. The gene calls are TRBV9 and TRBJ2-2, with D possibly being TRBD2 (6 bases). Germline assignment: CDR1 SGDLS and CDR2 YYNGEE. With 4 bases removed from V and 5 bases from J, the gap between germline ends came to 21 bases. The CDR3 has 17 amino acids. Here the CDR3 reads CASSSHGGSILTGELFF. DNA of the CDR3: TGTGCCAGCAGCTCCCACGGAGGGAGTATATTGACCGGGGAGCTGTTTTTT.

The CDR3 DNA follows: TGTGCCAGCAGTTTATTATCGGACAGGGAGTCAGGGGAGCTGTTTTTT. It specifies CASSLLSDRESGELFF. The rearrangement uses TRBV28 and TRBJ2-2; TRBD1 agrees at 8 bases. V dropped 1 base and J dropped 8; count of bases not matched to a gene: 9. The CDR3 is 16 residues long. Germline loops: CDR1 MDHEN, CDR2 SYDVKM. The full variable domain, completed using reference TRBV28 and TRBJ2-2, is DVKVTQSSRYLVKRTGEKVFLECVQDMDHENMFWYRQDPGLGLRLIYFSYDVKMKEKGDIPEGYSVSREKKERFSLILESASTNQTSMYLCASSLLSDRESGELFFGEGSRLTVL.